This TCR beta chain was obtained from a study of blood T cell repertoires in COVID-19. Trimming pared 6 bases from V and 9 bases from J, leaving 21 bases between. The V gene's germline CDR1 is SGHVS and CDR2 FQNEAQ. There are 16 residues in the CDR3. In the authors' workflow: Amplified reference gene primers provided the basis for estimating nucleated cell counts. Method: immunoSEQ multiplex PCR; TCRdb's copy keeps in-frame clones and lacks some. V and J calls and clone size are given by that table; D and trimming were obtained from the DNA. The sample records some 58,000 clones, more than 80% being singletons.

This receptor was obtained from a man between 60 and 75 years old with COVID-19, enrolled during active disease. The chain employs TRBV7-8 and TRBJ1-6, with D perhaps matching TRBD1 (5 bases). Sequenced material: peripheral blood. The CDR3 reads CASSSMGPANTSPLHF. The CDR3 nucleotides are TGTGCCAGCAGTTCTATGGGGCCGGCGAATACTTCACCCCTCCACTTT.